This TCR beta chain was obtained from a study of T cell clusters in autoimmune cytopenias. About the research overall: A median of about 50,000 TRB reads per sample yielded a median roughly 2,000 distinct clonotypes. Points from the study as a whole: TRB repertoire shifts in secondary cytopenia and chronic lymphocytic leukemia mostly reflected lymphoma, not autoimmunity.

Tens of thousands of genome equivalents of blood DNA were amplified for TRB. On this clonotype: Its antigen is unidentified.

One tube held mixed TRB-A and TRB-B primer pools for touch-down PCR. TCRdb reprocessed the multiplex PCR reads and keeps a single row for each CDR3 protein, giving no DNA. Its clone listing holds 2,000 or so distinct CDR3 sequences. The CDR3 runs 14 residues. Germline lookup yields CDR1 MNHEY and CDR2 SVGAGI. The receptor comes from a human donor with an autoimmune cytopenia or autoimmune hepatitis (not recorded which). The sequenced sample was peripheral blood. The gene calls are TRBV6-5 and TRBJ1-2; as DNA is missing, the TRBD1 call by TCRdb cannot be tested. The CDR3 protein is CASSYFPGTYGYTF.